The subject of this entry is one T cell receptor (beta chain). Antigen unknown. The data were obtained in a study of cytomegalovirus exposure and HLA in healthy donors. Across the study: Assignment to the Caucasian-associated ancestry cluster applied to 81% of the 350 to 500 genotyped donors.

Between the trimmed V and J ends, which lost 4 bases and 1 base, there was a span of 10 bases. This CDR3 spans 14 amino acids. The V gene's germline CDR1 is SEHNR and CDR2 FQNEAQ (reference sequence). These donors counted as nominally healthy when sampled, but unrecorded immune exposures were likely. PCR was performed using 60 Vbeta and 13 Jbeta primers. TCRdb's table, derived via immunoSEQ multiplex PCR, lists solely in-frame clones and lacks some. The repertoire holds around 100,000 clones, with approximately 78% as singletons. Study conclusions and caveats: HLA restriction was apparent for most CMV-associated TCR beta chains in a later analysis. Later examination showed HLA-associated TCR beta chains had greater clonal expansion than equally common others.

The clonotype was recovered from a young man in good health and CMV-seropositive. Sequenced material: PBMCs. This sequence joins TRBV7-9 and TRBJ1-1; D may be TRBD1 (5 bases). The CDR3 nucleotides read TGTGCCAGCAGCTCGCAGGGTGGGAACACTGAAGCTTTCTTT. Translated: CASSSQGGNTEAFF. Full variable domain (outside the CDR3, taken from reference TRBV7-9 and TRBJ1-1): DTGVSQNPRHKITKRGQNVTFRCDPISEHNRLYWYRQTLGQGPEFLTYFQNEAQLEKSRLLSDRFSAERPKGSFSTLEIQRTEQGDSAMYLCASSSQGGNTEAFFGQGTRLTVV.